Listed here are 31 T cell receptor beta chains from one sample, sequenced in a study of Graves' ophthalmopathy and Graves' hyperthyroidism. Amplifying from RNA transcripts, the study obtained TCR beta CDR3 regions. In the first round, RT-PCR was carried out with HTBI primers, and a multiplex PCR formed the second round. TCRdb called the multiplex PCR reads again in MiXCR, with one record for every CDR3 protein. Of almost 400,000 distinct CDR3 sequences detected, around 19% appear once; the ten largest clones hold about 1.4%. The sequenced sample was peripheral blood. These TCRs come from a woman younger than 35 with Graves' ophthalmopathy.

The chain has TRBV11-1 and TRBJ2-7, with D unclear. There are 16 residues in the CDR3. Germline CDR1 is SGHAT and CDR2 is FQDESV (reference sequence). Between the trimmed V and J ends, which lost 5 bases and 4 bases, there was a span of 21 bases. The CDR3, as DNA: TGTGCCAGCAGCGATCGGGCCGTCGGAATTTCGTACGAGCAGTACTTC. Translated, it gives CASSDRAVGISYEQYF.

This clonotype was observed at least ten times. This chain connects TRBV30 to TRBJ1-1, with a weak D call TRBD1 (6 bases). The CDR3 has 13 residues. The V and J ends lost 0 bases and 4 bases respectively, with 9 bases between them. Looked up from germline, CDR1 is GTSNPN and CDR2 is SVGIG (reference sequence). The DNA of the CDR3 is TGTGCCTGGAGTGTAGGGGGGGCCACTGAAGCTTTCTTT. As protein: CAWSVGGATEAFF.

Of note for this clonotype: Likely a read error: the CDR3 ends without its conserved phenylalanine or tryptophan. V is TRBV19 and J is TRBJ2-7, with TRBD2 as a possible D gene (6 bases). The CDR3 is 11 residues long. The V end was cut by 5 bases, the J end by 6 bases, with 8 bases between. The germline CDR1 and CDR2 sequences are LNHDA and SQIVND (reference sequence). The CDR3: CASSPGLEQYS. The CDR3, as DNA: TGTGCCAGTAGTCCGGGACTCGAGCAGTACTCC.

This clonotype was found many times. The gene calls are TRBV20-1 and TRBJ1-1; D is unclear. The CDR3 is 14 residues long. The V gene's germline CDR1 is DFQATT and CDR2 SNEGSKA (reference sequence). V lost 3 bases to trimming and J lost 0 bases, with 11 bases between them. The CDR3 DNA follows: TGCAGTGCTAGTTCTGGGGTCATGAACACTGAAGCTTTCTTT. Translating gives CSASSGVMNTEAFF.

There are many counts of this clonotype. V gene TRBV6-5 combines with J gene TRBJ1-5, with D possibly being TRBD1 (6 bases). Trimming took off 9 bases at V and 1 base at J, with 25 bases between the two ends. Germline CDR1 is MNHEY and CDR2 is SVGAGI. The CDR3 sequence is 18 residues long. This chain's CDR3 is CASHYMAGAGDSNQPQHF. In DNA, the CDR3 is TGTGCCAGTCACTACATGGCAGGGGCGGGGGACAGCAATCAGCCCCAGCATTTT.

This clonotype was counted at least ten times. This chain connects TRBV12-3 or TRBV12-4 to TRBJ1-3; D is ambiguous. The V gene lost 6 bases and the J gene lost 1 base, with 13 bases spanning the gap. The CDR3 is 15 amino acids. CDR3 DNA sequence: TGTGCCAGCAGCTCCACATGGGGTTCTGGAAACACCATATATTTT. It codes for CASSSTWGSGNTIYF.

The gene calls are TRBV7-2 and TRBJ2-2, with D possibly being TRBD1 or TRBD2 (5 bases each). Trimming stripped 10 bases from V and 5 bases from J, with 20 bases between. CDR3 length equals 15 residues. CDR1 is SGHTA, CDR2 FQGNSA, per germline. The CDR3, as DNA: TGTGCCACCGAAACCGGGACCCTCGGGACCGGGGAGCTGTTTTTT. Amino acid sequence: CATETGTLGTGELFF.

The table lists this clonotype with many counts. The CDR3 region is CSVGTSQETQYF. As DNA, the CDR3 is TGCAGCGTGGGGACTTCCCAAGAGACCCAGTACTTC. The chain joins TRBV29-1 to TRBJ2-5, with D possibly being TRBD2 (6 bases). Germline V lookup: CDR1 SQVTM, CDR2 ANQGSEA. Trimming took off 6 bases at V and 1 base at J, with 9 bases between the two ends. The CDR3 is 12 residues long.

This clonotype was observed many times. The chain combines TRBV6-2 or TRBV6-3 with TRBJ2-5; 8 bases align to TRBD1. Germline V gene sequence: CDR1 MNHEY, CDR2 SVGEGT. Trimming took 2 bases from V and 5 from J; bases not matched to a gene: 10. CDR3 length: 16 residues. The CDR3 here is CASSYSRDRRVETQYF. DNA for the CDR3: TGTGCCAGCAGTTACAGTCGGGACAGGCGCGTGGAGACCCAGTACTTC.

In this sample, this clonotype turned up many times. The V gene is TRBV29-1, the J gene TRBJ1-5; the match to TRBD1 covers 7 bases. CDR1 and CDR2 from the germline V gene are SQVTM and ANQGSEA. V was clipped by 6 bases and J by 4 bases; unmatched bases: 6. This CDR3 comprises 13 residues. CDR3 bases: TGCAGCGTCGCAGGGGGGAGGAATCAGCCCCAGCATTTT. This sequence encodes CSVAGGRNQPQHF.

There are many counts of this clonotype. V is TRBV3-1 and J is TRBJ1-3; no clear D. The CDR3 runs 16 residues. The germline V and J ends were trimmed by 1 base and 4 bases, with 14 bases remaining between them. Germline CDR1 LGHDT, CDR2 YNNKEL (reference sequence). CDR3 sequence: CASSQGTLARGNTIYF. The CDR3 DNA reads TGTGCCAGCAGCCAAGGAACCCTAGCGAGGGGAAACACCATATATTTT.

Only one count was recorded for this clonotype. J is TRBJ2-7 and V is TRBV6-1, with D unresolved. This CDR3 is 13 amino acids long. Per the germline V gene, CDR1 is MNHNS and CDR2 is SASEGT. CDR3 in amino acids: CAAKSESSNEQYF. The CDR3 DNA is TGTGCAGCTAAGTCGGAGTCGAGCAACGAGCAGTACTTC.

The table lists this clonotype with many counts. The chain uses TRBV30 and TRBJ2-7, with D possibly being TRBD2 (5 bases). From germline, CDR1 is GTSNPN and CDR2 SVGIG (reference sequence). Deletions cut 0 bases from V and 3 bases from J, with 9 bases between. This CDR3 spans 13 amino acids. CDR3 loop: CAWSVERIYEQYF. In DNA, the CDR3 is TGTGCCTGGAGTGTAGAGCGGATCTACGAGCAGTACTTC.

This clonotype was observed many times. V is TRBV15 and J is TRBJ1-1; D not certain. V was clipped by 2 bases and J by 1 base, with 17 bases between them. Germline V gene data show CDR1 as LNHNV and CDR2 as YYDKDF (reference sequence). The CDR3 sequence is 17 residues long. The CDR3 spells CATSRPIIAGRNTEAFF. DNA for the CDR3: TGTGCCACCAGCAGACCCATCATTGCTGGTCGGAACACTGAAGCTTTCTTT.

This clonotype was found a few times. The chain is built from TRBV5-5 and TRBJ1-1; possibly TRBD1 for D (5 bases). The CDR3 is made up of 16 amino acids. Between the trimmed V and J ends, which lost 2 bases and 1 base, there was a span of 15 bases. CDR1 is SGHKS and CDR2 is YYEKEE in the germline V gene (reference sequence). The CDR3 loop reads CASSFGAGNGNTEAFF. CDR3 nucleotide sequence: TGTGCCAGCAGCTTTGGGGCGGGGAATGGGAACACTGAAGCTTTCTTT.

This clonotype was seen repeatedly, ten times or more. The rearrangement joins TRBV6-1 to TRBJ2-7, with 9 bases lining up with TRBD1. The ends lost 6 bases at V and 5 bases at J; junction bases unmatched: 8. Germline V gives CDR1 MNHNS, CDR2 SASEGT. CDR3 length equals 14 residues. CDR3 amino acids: CASSPAGTGNEQYF. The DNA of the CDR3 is TGTGCCAGCAGCCCAGCCGGGACAGGGAACGAGCAGTACTTC.

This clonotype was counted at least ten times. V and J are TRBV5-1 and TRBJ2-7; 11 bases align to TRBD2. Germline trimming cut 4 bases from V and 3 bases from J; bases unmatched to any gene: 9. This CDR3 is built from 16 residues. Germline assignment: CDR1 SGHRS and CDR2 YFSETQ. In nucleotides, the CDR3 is TGCGCCAGCAGCGGAGGGACTAGCGGACTTAACTACGAGCAGTACTTC. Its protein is CASSGGTSGLNYEQYF.

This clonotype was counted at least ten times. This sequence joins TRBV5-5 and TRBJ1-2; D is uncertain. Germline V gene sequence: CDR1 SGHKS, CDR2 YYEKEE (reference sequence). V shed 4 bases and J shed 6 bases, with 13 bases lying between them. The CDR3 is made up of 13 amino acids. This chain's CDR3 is CASSTGEINGYTF. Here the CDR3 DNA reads TGTGCCAGCAGCACCGGAGAGATTAATGGCTACACCTTC.

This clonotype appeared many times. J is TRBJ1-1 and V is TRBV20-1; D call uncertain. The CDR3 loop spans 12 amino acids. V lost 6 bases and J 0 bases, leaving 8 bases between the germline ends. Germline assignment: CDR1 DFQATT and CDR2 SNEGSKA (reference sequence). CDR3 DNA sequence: TGCAGTGCCCAGGAGTTGAACACTGAAGCTTTCTTT. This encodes CSAQELNTEAFF.

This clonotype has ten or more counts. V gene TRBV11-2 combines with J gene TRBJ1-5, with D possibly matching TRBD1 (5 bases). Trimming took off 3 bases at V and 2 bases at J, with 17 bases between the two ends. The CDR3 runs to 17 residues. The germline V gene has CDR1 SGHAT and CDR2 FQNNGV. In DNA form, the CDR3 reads TGTGCCAGCAGCTTTCGACCACAGGAAGGAGGCAATCAGCCCCAGCATTTT. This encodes CASSFRPQEGGNQPQHF.

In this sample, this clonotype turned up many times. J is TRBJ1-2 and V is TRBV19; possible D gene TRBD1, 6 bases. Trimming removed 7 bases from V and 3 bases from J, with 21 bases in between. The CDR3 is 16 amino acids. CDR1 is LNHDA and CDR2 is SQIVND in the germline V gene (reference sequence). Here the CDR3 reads CASNSGRGGSDYGYTF. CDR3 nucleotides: TGTGCCAGTAATTCGGGCAGGGGAGGTTCGGACTATGGCTACACCTTC.

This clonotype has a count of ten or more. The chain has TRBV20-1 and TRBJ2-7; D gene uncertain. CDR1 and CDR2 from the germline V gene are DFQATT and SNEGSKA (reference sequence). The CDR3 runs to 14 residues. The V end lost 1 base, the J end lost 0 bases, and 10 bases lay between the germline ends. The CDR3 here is CSARVGLSSYEQYF. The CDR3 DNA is TGCAGTGCTAGAGTAGGGCTATCCTCCTACGAGCAGTACTTC.

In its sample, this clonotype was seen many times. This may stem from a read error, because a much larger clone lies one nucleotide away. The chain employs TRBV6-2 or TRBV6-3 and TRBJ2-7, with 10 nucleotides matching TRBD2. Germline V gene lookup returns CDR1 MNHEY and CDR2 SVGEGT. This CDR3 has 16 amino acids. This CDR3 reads CAGSYRASGSSREQYF. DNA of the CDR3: TGTGCCGGCAGTTACCGGGCTAGCGGGAGTTCCCGGGAGCAGTACTTC.

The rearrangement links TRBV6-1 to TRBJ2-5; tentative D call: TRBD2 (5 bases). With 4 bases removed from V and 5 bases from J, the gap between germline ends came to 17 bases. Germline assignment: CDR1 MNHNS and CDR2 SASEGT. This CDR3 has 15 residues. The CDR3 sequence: CASSVTGITRETQYF. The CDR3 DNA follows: TGTGCCAGCAGTGTTACCGGGATCACCAGGGAGACCCAGTACTTC.

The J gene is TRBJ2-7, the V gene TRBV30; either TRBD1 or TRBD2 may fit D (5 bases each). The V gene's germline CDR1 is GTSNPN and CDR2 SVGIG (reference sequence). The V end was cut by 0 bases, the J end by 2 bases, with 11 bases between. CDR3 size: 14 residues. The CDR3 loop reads CAWSVRLGAYEQYF. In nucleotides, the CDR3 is TGTGCCTGGAGTGTAAGGTTGGGGGCCTACGAGCAGTACTTC.

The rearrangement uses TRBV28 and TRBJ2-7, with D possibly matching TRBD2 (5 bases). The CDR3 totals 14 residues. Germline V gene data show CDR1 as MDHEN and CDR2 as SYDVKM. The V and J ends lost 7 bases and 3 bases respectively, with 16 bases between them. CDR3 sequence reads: CASTPRLAHYEQYF. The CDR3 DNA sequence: TGTGCCAGCACCCCCCGGCTAGCCCACTACGAGCAGTACTTC.

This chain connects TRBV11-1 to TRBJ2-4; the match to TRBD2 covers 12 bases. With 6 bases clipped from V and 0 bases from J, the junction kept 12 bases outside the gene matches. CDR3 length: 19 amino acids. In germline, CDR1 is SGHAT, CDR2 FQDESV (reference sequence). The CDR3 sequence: CASSELSLAGGLAKNIQYF. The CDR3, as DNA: TGTGCCAGCAGTGAACTCTCGCTAGCGGGAGGGTTAGCCAAAAACATTCAGTACTTC.

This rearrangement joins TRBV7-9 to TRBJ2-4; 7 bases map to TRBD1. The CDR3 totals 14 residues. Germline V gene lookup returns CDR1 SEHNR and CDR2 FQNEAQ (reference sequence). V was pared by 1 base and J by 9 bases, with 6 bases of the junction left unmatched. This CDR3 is CASSLDGAGGIQYF. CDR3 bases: TGTGCCAGCAGCTTAGATGGGGCAGGGGGCATTCAGTACTTC.

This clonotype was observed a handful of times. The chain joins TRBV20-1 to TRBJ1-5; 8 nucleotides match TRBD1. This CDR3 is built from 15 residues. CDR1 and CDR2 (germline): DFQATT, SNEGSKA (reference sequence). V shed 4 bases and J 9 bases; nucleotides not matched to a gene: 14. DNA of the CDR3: TGCAGTGCTACCAAAGGACAGGGTTTCGTTCGGCCCCAGCATTTT. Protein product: CSATKGQGFVRPQHF.

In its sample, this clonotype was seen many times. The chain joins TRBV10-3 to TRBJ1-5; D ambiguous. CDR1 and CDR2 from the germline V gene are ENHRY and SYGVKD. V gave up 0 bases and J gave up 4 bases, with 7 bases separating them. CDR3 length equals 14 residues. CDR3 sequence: CAISESSLNQPQHF. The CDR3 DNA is TGTGCCATCAGTGAGTCCAGCCTGAATCAGCCCCAGCATTTT.

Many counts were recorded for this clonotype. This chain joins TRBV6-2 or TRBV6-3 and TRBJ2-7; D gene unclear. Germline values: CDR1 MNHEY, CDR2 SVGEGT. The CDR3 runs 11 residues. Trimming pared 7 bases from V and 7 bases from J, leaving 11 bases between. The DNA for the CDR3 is TGTGCCAGCACCCAAGTCGGAGAGCAGTACTTC. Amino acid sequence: CASTQVGEQYF.